A single sample is the source of the 30 T cell receptor beta chains below, sequenced in a study of technical replicates of blood from a handful of donors. Only in-frame clones appear in the TCRdb table, and some are missing; sequencing was by immunoSEQ multiplex PCR. The sample lists tens of thousands of clones; 95% to 96% were seen once. The specimen sequenced was T cells isolated from PBMCs. These receptors were obtained from a human donor in good health.

The chain joins TRBV29-1 to TRBJ1-1; 10 bases match TRBD1. Germline V gene data show CDR1 as SQVTM and CDR2 as ANQGSEA. The CDR3 is 13 amino acids. Trimming took 7 bases from V and 3 from J; bases not matched to a gene: 5. The CDR3 DNA sequence: TGCAGCGGAATTGACAGGGGGCACACTGAAGCTTTCTTT. This gives the protein CSGIDRGHTEAFF. Supplemented by reference TRBV29-1 and TRBJ1-1, the full variable domain reads SAVISQKPSRDICQRGTSLTIQCQVDSQVTMMFWYRQQPGQSLTLIATANQGSEATYESGFVIDKFPISRPNLTFSTLTVSNMSPEDSSIYLCSGIDRGHTEAFFGQGTRLTVV.

The chain combines TRBV4-1 with TRBJ2-1; D perhaps matches TRBD1 (5 bases). V lost 5 bases and J lost 8, with 13 bases in between. The CDR3 loop spans 13 amino acids. Germline assignment: CDR1 MGHRA and CDR2 YSYEKL. CDR3: CASSNQGFDEQFF. DNA for the CDR3: TGCGCCAGCAGCAATCAGGGTTTCGATGAGCAGTTCTTC.

The chain employs TRBV5-4 and TRBJ1-1, with unresolved D. V lost 4 bases and J 3 bases, leaving 13 bases between the germline ends. The CDR3 spans 14 residues. From germline, CDR1 is SGHNT and CDR2 YYREEE (reference sequence). CDR3 in amino acids: CASSEEVVHTEAFF. The DNA of the CDR3 is TGTGCCAGCAGCGAGGAGGTGGTGCACACTGAAGCTTTCTTT.

This clone has more than one count but fewer than ten. V and J are TRBV25-1 and TRBJ2-6, with TRBD2 as a possible D gene (6 bases). V was clipped by 3 bases and J by 4 bases, with 10 bases between them. This CDR3 is built from 15 residues. The V gene's germline CDR1 is MGHDK and CDR2 SYGVNS. The CDR3 DNA reads TGTGCCAGCAGTGAGGGGGAGGAGGGGGCCAACGTCCTGACTTTC. This encodes CASSEGEEGANVLTF.

The CDR3 nucleotides read TGTGCCAGCAGCCACCTAGGCGGAATTCAAGAGACCCAGTACTTC. Protein product: CASSHLGGIQETQYF. The chain recombines TRBV7-2 with TRBJ2-5; D remains unclear. Germline V gene lookup returns CDR1 SGHTA and CDR2 FQGNSA. The CDR3 loop spans 15 amino acids. The V and J ends lost 5 bases and 2 bases respectively, with 15 bases between them.

The count of this clone is one. The chain is built from TRBV9 and TRBJ1-4, with D possibly matching TRBD1 (5 bases). This CDR3 region has 15 residues. Between the trimmed V and J ends, which lost 4 bases and 5 bases, there was a span of 15 bases. CDR1 is SGDLS, CDR2 YYNGEE, per germline. The CDR3 DNA reads TGTGCCAGCAGCTCCCTTGGGGGGGGGAATGAAAAACTGTTTTTT. Translation gives CASSSLGGGNEKLFF.

The chain uses TRBV10-2 and TRBJ2-1, with 8 bases matching TRBD2. The V gene's germline CDR1 is WSHSY and CDR2 SAAADI. J lost 0 bases, V lost 7 bases, and 8 bases had no gene match. The CDR3 loop spans 16 amino acids. The DNA of the CDR3 is TGCGCCAGCACCCACGAACTAGCGGACTCCTACAATGAGCAGTTCTTC. Residues: CASTHELADSYNEQFF.

This chain joins TRBV10-3 and TRBJ2-5; possible D gene TRBD2, 5 bases. The V gene's germline CDR1 is ENHRY and CDR2 SYGVKD. CDR3 length: 16 residues. V was trimmed by 3 bases and J by 4 bases, leaving 18 bases between them. Written as DNA, the CDR3 is TGTGCCATCAGTGATCGGACCGGGAAGGGCGGAGAGACCCAGTACTTC. This codes for CAISDRTGKGGETQYF.

The table lists this clone with a count of one. The chain uses TRBV28 and TRBJ2-2; 14 positions match TRBD2. CDR1 and CDR2 (germline): MDHEN, SYDVKM. This CDR3 contains 19 residues. J lost 5 bases, V lost 6 bases, and 14 bases had no gene match. The CDR3: CASREPGLAGDSRTGELFF. The CDR3, as DNA: TGTGCCAGCAGAGAACCGGGACTAGCGGGAGATTCGAGGACCGGGGAGCTGTTTTTT.

The chain has TRBV7-2 and TRBJ1-5; TRBD1 matches 9 bases. This CDR3 contains 17 residues. Germline V lookup: CDR1 SGHTA, CDR2 FQGNSA. V trimming: 0 bases; J trimming: 4 bases; junction bases outside the gene matches: 7. The CDR3 sequence is CASSLAGTGKGNQPQHF. The CDR3 nucleotides read TGTGCCAGCAGCTTAGCGGGGACAGGGAAGGGGAATCAGCCCCAGCATTTT.

The chain couples TRBV4-2 to TRBJ2-1; D call uncertain. CDR1 is LGHNA and CDR2 is YNFKEQ in the germline V gene. The CDR3 is 11 amino acids. Trimming took 0 bases from V and 16 from J, leaving 10 bases between them. Here the CDR3 DNA reads TGTGCCAGCAGCCAAGATCTGGTAGAATTCTTC. Its translation: CASSQDLVEFF.

The chain couples TRBV5-5 to TRBJ2-7; 10 nucleotides align to TRBD1. The CDR3 is 14 residues long. V shed 4 bases and J 2 bases; nucleotides not matched to a gene: 3. Per the germline V gene, CDR1 is SGHKS and CDR2 is YYEKEE (reference sequence). The chain's CDR3 is CASSNGQGAYEQYF. The CDR3 DNA reads TGTGCCAGCAGCAACGGACAGGGGGCCTACGAGCAGTACTTC.

V is TRBV7-9 and J is TRBJ1-2; perhaps TRBD1 as D (5 bases). This CDR3 is 12 amino acids long. In germline, CDR1 is SEHNR, CDR2 FQNEAQ (reference sequence). With 3 bases removed from V and 6 bases from J, the gap between germline ends came to 8 bases. The CDR3 sequence is CASSFRGDGYTF. The CDR3 DNA is TGTGCCAGCAGCTTTCGGGGGGATGGCTACACCTTC.

The V and J genes are TRBV5-1 and TRBJ2-7, with a tentative D call TRBD1 (6 bases). The V gene's germline CDR1 is SGHRS and CDR2 YFSETQ. CDR3 length equals 13 residues. Trimming removed 4 bases at V and 8 bases at J, with 16 bases between. The CDR3, as DNA: TGCGCCAGCAGCGATCCTGGACAGACCAAGCAGTACTTC. Amino acids: CASSDPGQTKQYF.

This chain links TRBV7-2 with TRBJ1-6; 9 nucleotides align to TRBD1. The V gene's germline CDR1 is SGHTA and CDR2 FQGNSA. The V segment lost 4 bases and the J segment 3 bases; nucleotides outside the gene matches: 4. The CDR3 is 16 residues long. CDR3 bases: TGTGCCAGCAGCTCAGGACAGGGGTTCTATAATTCACCCCTCCACTTT. It translates to CASSSGQGFYNSPLHF.

The J gene is TRBJ1-1, the V gene TRBV5-1, with TRBD1 matching 10 bases. The CDR3 loop spans 12 amino acids. Germline CDR1 is SGHRS and CDR2 is YFSETQ. V lost 5 bases, J lost 6 bases, and 1 base stayed unmatched. The CDR3 protein is CASRGQGPEAFF. In nucleotides, the CDR3 is TGCGCCAGCAGGGGACAGGGGCCTGAAGCTTTCTTT.

This chain links TRBV5-1 with TRBJ2-5; possible D gene TRBD1, 5 bases. Between the trimmed V and J ends, which lost 3 bases and 5 bases, there was a span of 14 bases. CDR3 size: 14 residues. Germline CDR1 and CDR2: SGHRS and YFSETQ. CDR3 bases: TGCGCCAGCAGCTCGGACATTGGAAAGGAGACCCAGTACTTC. Protein sequence: CASSSDIGKETQYF.

The V call is TRBV27, the J call TRBJ1-5, with 7 bases that match TRBD1. The CDR3 has 17 amino acids. With V trimmed by 2 bases and J by 0 bases, 7 bases remained unmatched. The germline V gene has CDR1 MNHEY and CDR2 SMNVEV (reference sequence). CDR3 nucleotide sequence: TGTGCCAGCAGTTTACAAGGGGGCAGGGGTAGCAATCAGCCCCAGCATTTT. Its protein product is CASSLQGGRGSNQPQHF.

This chain links TRBV19 with TRBJ2-1, with 13 bases identical to TRBD2. CDR3 length equals 14 residues. V was clipped by 9 bases and J by 7 bases; unmatched bases: 6. Germline CDR1 reads LNHDA; CDR2 reads SQIVND (reference sequence). The CDR3 region is CASGLAGVRNEQFF. In DNA form, the CDR3 reads TGTGCCAGCGGACTAGCGGGAGTTCGGAATGAGCAGTTCTTC.

The chain recombines TRBV11-2 with TRBJ2-7; D gene ambiguous. The CDR3 consists of 15 residues. Trimming pared 2 bases from V and 0 bases from J, leaving 11 bases between. Germline lookup yields CDR1 SGHAT and CDR2 FQNNGV. CDR3 nucleotide sequence: TGTGCCAGCAGCTTATACCCCTTGAGCTCCTACGAGCAGTACTTC. This encodes CASSLYPLSSYEQYF. The full variable domain, with the rest looked up from reference TRBV11-2 and TRBJ2-7, is EAGVAQSPRYKIIEKRQSVAFWCNPISGHATLYWYQQILGQGPKLLIQFQNNGVVDDSQLPKDRFSAERLKGVDSTLKIQPAKLEDSAVYLCASSLYPLSSYEQYFGPGTRLTVT.

As DNA, the CDR3 is TGTGCCAGTAGTCCACAGGGGAACACTGAAGCTTTCTTT. It translates to CASSPQGNTEAFF. The rearrangement joins TRBV19 to TRBJ1-1; the D gene is possibly TRBD1 (6 bases). V shed 5 bases and J shed 1 base, with 8 bases lying between them. Per germline, CDR1 LNHDA and CDR2 SQIVND (reference sequence). The CDR3 loop spans 13 amino acids.

V usage is TRBV28 and J usage is TRBJ1-1; D call uncertain. Trimming took 6 bases from V and 2 from J, leaving 7 bases between them. The CDR3 covers 12 residues. Germline V gene sequence: CDR1 MDHEN, CDR2 SYDVKM. CDR3 DNA sequence: TGTGCCAGCAGGGACTCCAACACTGAAGCTTTCTTT. Its translation is CASRDSNTEAFF.

The genes are TRBV6-4 and TRBJ2-3; 8 bases align to TRBD1. Germline V gene data show CDR1 as MRHNA and CDR2 as SNTAGT. The CDR3 is made up of 16 amino acids. Unmatched junction bases numbered 10, after V lost 6 bases and J lost 2 bases. CDR3 in amino acids: CASRTPDREVTDTQYF. The DNA for the CDR3 is TGTGCCAGCAGGACCCCGGACAGGGAAGTCACAGATACGCAGTATTTT.

The chain combines TRBV19 with TRBJ1-1; TRBD1 is a possible D gene (6 bases). Deletions cut 3 bases from V and 5 bases from J, with 22 bases between. The CDR3 has 17 amino acids. From germline, CDR1 is LNHDA and CDR2 SQIVND (reference sequence). The CDR3 DNA follows: TGTGCCAGTAGTATGCTGGGACATCAACGGGGTCGAACTGAAGCTTTCTTT. Encoded protein: CASSMLGHQRGRTEAFF.

The chain recombines TRBV6-6 with TRBJ2-1; a weak D match, TRBD1 (6 bases). Trimming cost V 4 bases and J 8 bases, with 12 bases left between them. Germline V CDR1 and CDR2: MNHNY, SVGAGI (reference sequence). This CDR3 has 13 amino acids. CDR3 amino acids: CASSLGAGDEQFF. CDR3 DNA: TGTGCCAGCAGTTTAGGGGCAGGGGATGAGCAGTTCTTC.

In the case of this clone: Given the absence of the conserved phenylalanine or tryptophan at the CDR3 end, a read error is likely. The limits of the CDR3 on the DNA are not certain, so only TCRdb's listed CDR3 is given. This chain connects TRBV11-3 to TRBJ1-5; the D call in the table, TRBD1, was not verified against the DNA. From germline, CDR1 is SGHNT and CDR2 YENEEA. The CDR3 is 12 amino acids long, termini counted. Here the CDR3 reads CASSLRPRTGLQ.

The chain is built from TRBV28 and TRBJ2-2; a weak D match, TRBD1 (6 bases). Trimming pared 4 bases from V and 6 bases from J, leaving 21 bases between. Germline-derived CDR1 and CDR2 are MDHEN and SYDVKM. This CDR3 comprises 17 residues. The CDR3 region is CASSSPKSLAGAGELFF. The CDR3 DNA sequence: TGTGCCAGCAGTTCCCCAAAGTCGTTGGCAGGGGCCGGGGAGCTGTTTTTT.

The rearrangement links TRBV5-1 to TRBJ2-7; 10 bases match TRBD1. The CDR3 loop spans 15 amino acids. Germline V gives CDR1 SGHRS, CDR2 YFSETQ. The trim removed 4 bases at V and 0 bases at J, leaving 4 bases unmatched. CDR3 amino acids: CASSPRDRGSYEQYF. CDR3 nucleotide sequence: TGCGCCAGCAGCCCACGGGACAGGGGCTCCTACGAGCAGTACTTC.

The CDR3 DNA reads TGCGCCAGCAGCCAAGTCGGGGGGCTGGGGTGGCAGTTCTTC. It is translated as CASSQVGGLGWQFF. This chain connects TRBV4-1 to TRBJ2-1, with D possibly TRBD2 on 7 matching bases. Germline V gene lookup returns CDR1 MGHRA and CDR2 YSYEKL. The CDR3 loop spans 14 amino acids. V lost 1 base to trimming and J lost 12 bases, with 16 bases between them.

The chain links TRBV5-4 to TRBJ2-1, with 10 bases lining up with TRBD1. The V segment lost 4 bases and the J segment 5 bases; nucleotides outside the gene matches: 6. The CDR3 consists of 15 residues. In germline, CDR1 is SGHNT, CDR2 YYREEE (reference sequence). CDR3 sequence reads: CASSHDRGRNNEQFF. The CDR3 nucleotides read TGTGCCAGCAGCCACGACAGGGGGCGAAACAATGAGCAGTTCTTC.